The 11 T cell receptor beta chains below come from one sample, sequenced in a study of blood T cell repertoires in COVID-19. Data came from immunoSEQ multiplex PCR; TCRdb stores just in-frame clones and leaves some out. The profile shows over 200,000 clones, 80% to 90% of them singletons. Material: peripheral blood. The origin of the receptors is a young man with COVID-19, enrolled during active disease.

The chain combines TRBV6-4 with TRBJ1-1, with 7 bases fitting TRBD1. V shed 5 bases, J shed 5 bases, and the junction held 8 bases outside the gene matches. The germline CDR1 and CDR2 sequences are MRHNA and SNTAGT. The CDR3 is 14 residues long. The CDR3 region is CASSNEQGSTEAFF. CDR3 coding DNA: TGTGCCAGCAGTAATGAACAGGGGAGTACTGAAGCTTTCTTT.

The V and J genes are TRBV6-5 and TRBJ2-2; no firm D call. Germline CDR1 is MNHEY and CDR2 is SVGAGI. Deletions cut 1 base from V and 0 bases from J, with 6 bases between. The CDR3 totals 15 residues. CDR3 region: CASSYFDTNTGELFF. The CDR3 nucleotides read TGTGCCAGCAGTTACTTTGACACGAACACCGGGGAGCTGTTTTTT.

This chain connects TRBV4-3 to TRBJ2-7, with D unclear. V gave up 1 base and J gave up 3 bases, with 7 bases separating them. CDR3 length: 13 residues. CDR1 and CDR2 (germline): LGHNA, YSLEER. The CDR3 spells CASSQVGRYEQYF. The CDR3, as DNA: TGCGCCAGCAGCCAAGTTGGGCGCTACGAGCAGTACTTC.

This chain connects TRBV4-3 to TRBJ2-2, with D perhaps matching TRBD2 (5 bases). CDR1 is LGHNA, CDR2 YSLEER, per germline. The CDR3 is 13 residues long. V lost 3 bases and J 3 bases, leaving 5 bases between the germline ends. CDR3 in DNA: TGCGCCAGCAGCCAGGACTACACCGGGGAGCTGTTTTTT. The encoded protein is CASSQDYTGELFF.

The chain recombines TRBV5-1 with TRBJ2-1; 9 bases line up with TRBD2. Germline assignment: CDR1 SGHRS and CDR2 YFSETQ. Trimming cost V 2 bases and J 4 bases; bases outside gene matches: 4. The CDR3 totals 15 residues. DNA for the CDR3: TGCGCCAGCAGCTTATCCACTAGCGGGTACAATGAGCAGTTCTTC. Residues: CASSLSTSGYNEQFF.

The chain links TRBV6-2 or TRBV6-3 to TRBJ2-5, with 7 bases lining up with TRBD2. CDR1 and CDR2 from the germline V gene are MNHEY and SVGEGT. The CDR3 length is 16 residues. The V segment lost 2 bases and the J segment 6 bases; nucleotides outside the gene matches: 12. The CDR3 protein is CASSYPIWEGRKTQYF. CDR3 nucleotides: TGTGCCAGCAGTTACCCCATTTGGGAGGGGCGAAAGACCCAGTACTTC.

The CDR3 DNA follows: TGCGCCAGCAGCCAAGTGACAGTTAACTATGGCTACACCTTC. Amino acid sequence: CASSQVTVNYGYTF. The V gene is TRBV4-3, the J gene TRBJ1-2; D is perhaps TRBD1 (5 bases). V was trimmed by 1 base and J by 1 base, leaving 7 bases between them. Looked up from germline, CDR1 is LGHNA and CDR2 is YSLEER. The CDR3 totals 14 residues.

This chain links TRBV6-5 with TRBJ1-2; 7 nucleotides line up with TRBD1. V dropped 2 bases and J dropped 4; count of bases not matched to a gene: 4. CDR1 MNHEY and CDR2 SVGAGI come from the germline V gene. CDR3 length: 14 amino acids. The DNA of the CDR3 is TGTGCCAGCAGTTACGGAGGGGGCGGCTATGGCTACACCTTC. Translation: CASSYGGGGYGYTF.

This chain uses TRBV4-1 with TRBJ2-3, with 9 bases lining up with TRBD2. The CDR3 has 16 residues. The ends lost 0 bases at V and 8 bases at J; junction bases unmatched: 9. Germline V gene sequence: CDR1 MGHRA, CDR2 YSYEKL. The CDR3 loop is CASSQDGGGVRGTQYF. CDR3 nucleotides: TGCGCCAGCAGCCAAGACGGCGGGGGGGTACGCGGTACGCAGTATTTT.

The V and J genes are TRBV4-1 and TRBJ1-5, with D perhaps matching TRBD1 (6 bases). Germline values: CDR1 MGHRA, CDR2 YSYEKL. The CDR3 is made up of 15 amino acids. Trimming left V 1 base short and J 5 bases short, with 12 bases between. The CDR3 DNA is TGCGCCAGCAGCCAAGCCACAGGGCCCCATCAGCCCCAGCATTTT. Translated, it gives CASSQATGPHQPQHF.

The chain recombines TRBV2 with TRBJ1-2; D is perhaps TRBD1 (5 bases). The CDR3 is 14 amino acids. With 6 bases removed from V and 3 bases from J, the gap between germline ends came to 14 bases. Per the germline V gene, CDR1 is SNHLY and CDR2 is FYNNEI. The CDR3 DNA is TGTGCCAGCAGGTGGGACGCGGGGTACTATGGCTACACCTTC. Residues: CASRWDAGYYGYTF.